Listed below are T cell receptor beta chains from one sample, sequenced in a study of tumor-infiltrating lymphocytes in oesophageal squamous cell carcinoma. TCRdb re-analysed the PCR reads in MiXCR, keeping a single row per CDR3 protein. The data hold some 17,000 distinct CDR3 sequences, with about 50% observed a single time. Sequenced input: normal esophageal tissue next to the tumor. These receptors all come from a female donor with esophageal squamous cell carcinoma. Both conserved end residues are part of each CDR3. Fields, in order: J gene, D gene, clone size, V gene, CDR3 DNA, CDR3 protein. The D gene is left open where the match is weak. Expanded clones get a size class; other rows say once, few or many, or leave the size out.

>TRBJ2-5|.|.|TRBV5-4
TGCGCCAGCAGCGCGCAGGGACCTGGGACCCAGTACTTC
CASSAQGPGTQYF
>TRBJ2-3|.|many|TRBV28
TGTGCCAGCAGTTTCGCCGCTAGCGTCGCAGATACGCAGTATTTT
CASSFAASVADTQYF
>TRBJ2-7|TRBD2|.|TRBV12-5
TGTGCTAGTGGTTCACGGACTAGCGGGAAGGGCGAGCAGTACTTC
CASGSRTSGKGEQYF
>TRBJ2-3|TRBD1|.|TRBV7-6
TGTGCTAGCAGCCCCGGACAGGGGTTCGGGGAGCTGTACTTC
CASSPGQGFGELYF
>TRBJ1-1|.|.|TRBV7-6
TGTGCTAGCAGCTTAGGAGAGAACACTGAAGCTTTCTTT
CASSLGENTEAFF
>TRBJ2-3|.|.|TRBV3-1
TGTGCCAGCAGCCAGGGGGGGCAGAGACCCACAGATACGCAGTATTTT
CASSQGGQRPTDTQYF
>TRBJ2-3|.|few|TRBV6-1
TGTGCCAGCAGCTCCCCGTCAGATACGCAGTATTTT
CASSSPSDTQYF
>TRBJ2-1|TRBD2|once|TRBV7-3
TGTGCCAGCAGCTTACTAGCGGGGGAGTACAATGAGCAGTTCTTC
CASSLLAGEYNEQFF
>TRBJ1-1|.|.|TRBV12-5
TGTGCTAGTGGTTTCCCGCGCAGGGTAGTCACTGAAGCTTTCTTT
CASGFPRRVVTEAFF
>TRBJ1-6|.|.|TRBV12-3/TRBV12-4
TGTGCCAGCAGCAATCGGGGACTAGCGGGAGATGAGCAGTACTTT
CASSNRGLAGDEQYF
>TRBJ2-3|.|medium-sized|TRBV6-6
TGTGCCAGCAGTTACTCGAGGCCAGATACGCAGTATTTT
CASSYSRPDTQYF
>TRBJ2-3|.|.|TRBV7-2
TGTGCCAGCAGCTTAGTCCGGACTTCCCGCACCCCTAGCACAGATACGCAGTATTTT
CASSLVRTSRTPSTDTQYF
>TRBJ2-1|TRBD2|.|TRBV5-3
TGTGCCAGCAGCTTGGACACTAGCGTTTACAATGAGCAGTTCTTC
CASSLDTSVYNEQFF
>TRBJ2-1|.|.|TRBV19
TGTGCCAGTAGTATCGGATGGGGGAGCTCCTACAATGAGCAGTTCTTC
CASSIGWGSSYNEQFF
>TRBJ2-1|TRBD2|.|TRBV6-8
TGTGCCAGCAGCTTCCAGACTAGCGGGAGTTCCAATGAGCAGTTCTTC
CASSFQTSGSSNEQFF
>TRBJ1-5|.|.|TRBV7-9
TGTGCCAGCAGCTTAGAGTGGTTCAATCAGCCCCAGCATTTT
CASSLEWFNQPQHF
>TRBJ1-4|.|medium-sized|TRBV7-2
TGTGCCAGCAGCCCCCTGACCGCGGGGAATGAAAAACTGTTTTTT
CASSPLTAGNEKLFF
>TRBJ2-7|.|once|TRBV7-3
TGTGCCAGCAGCCTAGGCCTAGGTCCCTACGAGCAGTACTTC
CASSLGLGPYEQYF
>TRBJ2-1|TRBD2|few|TRBV7-2
TGTGCCAGCAGCTTAGATAGCGGGAGAGGGAGCAATGAGCAGTTCTTC
CASSLDSGRGSNEQFF
>TRBJ2-5|TRBD1|few|TRBV7-6
TGTGCTAGCAGCCTTAAGGGACAGAGTGCCCAGTACTTC
CASSLKGQSAQYF
>TRBJ2-4|.|many|TRBV10-3
TGTGCCATCAGTGACAACTGGAAAGCCAAAAACATTCAGTACTTC
CAISDNWKAKNIQYF
>TRBJ1-1|.|many|TRBV27
TGTGCCAGCAGGAAAATCGAGAACACTGAAGCTTTCTTT
CASRKIENTEAFF
>TRBJ1-4|TRBD1|.|TRBV7-6
TGTGCCAGCAGCCTAGGGACAGCAACTAATGAAAAACTGTTTTTT
CASSLGTATNEKLFF
>TRBJ2-7|.|.|TRBV7-2
TGTGCCAGCAGCTTACCCAGTGAGGTCCGCGAGCAGTACTTC
CASSLPSEVREQYF
>TRBJ2-3|TRBD1|many|TRBV27
TGTGCCAGCAGGAGGGACAGGGGCACAGATACGCAGTATTTT
CASRRDRGTDTQYF
>TRBJ2-5|.|.|TRBV12-3/TRBV12-4
TGTGCCAGCAGTTTAGTGTTCGGGGGCCAAGAGACCCAGTACTTC
CASSLVFGGQETQYF
>TRBJ2-3|.|.|TRBV7-9
TGTGCCAGCAGTCATTCCTCAGGGCGACTTGTTCGTCGTGAGTATTTT
CASSHSSGRLVRREYF
>TRBJ2-5|.|.|TRBV7-9
TGTGCCAGCAGCTCGTACAGGGTCGAAGAGACCCAGTACTTC
CASSSYRVEETQYF
>TRBJ2-3|.|.|TRBV6-6
TGTGCCAGCAGTTACTCGATCCTTAGGAGTCCTAGACGCACAGATACGCAGTATTTT
CASSYSILRSPRRTDTQYF
>TRBJ2-3|TRBD2|.|TRBV9
TGTGCCAGCAGCTTAGCGGGAGGAACAGATACGCAGTATTTT
CASSLAGGTDTQYF
>TRBJ2-5|.|many|TRBV4-1
TGCGCCAGCAGCCAAGTTTTCCCGACAGGCCGTCGGGAGACCCAGTACTTC
CASSQVFPTGRRETQYF
>TRBJ2-7|.|medium-sized|TRBV7-9
TGTGCCAGCAGCTTACACTGGGGCTTGGGCTACGAGCAGTACTTC
CASSLHWGLGYEQYF
>TRBJ1-6|.|many|TRBV11-2
TGTGCCAGCAGCCCCCGATGGCAGGGAAGGAATTCACCCCTCCACTTT
CASSPRWQGRNSPLHF
>TRBJ2-1|.|many|TRBV7-9
TGTGCCAGCAGCGCCGAGGACGGGGGATGGAATGAGCAGTTCTTC
CASSAEDGGWNEQFF
>TRBJ2-2|.|once|TRBV5-6
TGTGCCAGCAGCTCCCTTGGGGGGAACACCGGGGAGCTGTTTTTT
CASSSLGGNTGELFF
>TRBJ2-1|TRBD2|many|TRBV4-3
TGCGCCAGCAGCCAAGATGCGGGACTAGCGGGAGTTAGGCAGTTCTTC
CASSQDAGLAGVRQFF
>TRBJ2-1|TRBD2|.|TRBV11-3
TGTGCCAGCAGCCCGGGACTAGCGGGAGGGAATGAGCAGTTCTTC
CASSPGLAGGNEQFF
>TRBJ2-1|.|many|TRBV12-3/TRBV12-4
TGTGCCAGCAGTCCCCCTAGCGACCCCTACAATGAGCAGTTCTTC
CASSPPSDPYNEQFF
>TRBJ1-1|.|once|TRBV7-9
TGTGCCAGCTCCACCGGGGGAGCCTACGAGCAGTACTTT
CASSTGGAYEQYF
>TRBJ2-7|TRBD1|.|TRBV7-6
TGTGCCAGCAGCCAGGGACAGCGCACAGATACGCAGTACTTT
CASSQGQRTDTQYF
>TRBJ1-2|.|.|TRBV24-1
TGTGCCACCAGTGGTAACAAAGAAGGCTACACCTTC
CATSGNKEGYTF
>TRBJ1-1|.|many|TRBV6-1
TGTGCCACCGAGGGAATGAACACTGAAGCTTTCTTT
CATEGMNTEAFF
>TRBJ1-2|.|many|TRBV27
TGTGCCAGCAGTTTAAGGGGTTCAGGAGGGTTCAACTATGGCTACACCTTC
CASSLRGSGGFNYGYTF
>TRBJ2-2|TRBD2|.|TRBV14
TGTGCCAGCAGCCAAGATATGGGGGCGGGACTAGCGGGACCCACCGGGGAGCTGTTTTTT
CASSQDMGAGLAGPTGELFF
>TRBJ2-7|TRBD2|.|TRBV5-4
TGTGCCAGCAGTCGCGGGGGATCCTACGAGCAGTACTTC
CASSRGGSYEQYF
>TRBJ2-4|.|.|TRBV4-3
TGCGCCAGCAGCCAAGATCTGGTGCTCTCCTATAATTCACCCCTCCACTTC
CASSQDLVLSYNSPLHF
>TRBJ1-5|.|.|TRBV24-1
TGTGCCACCAGTGATCGGGGCTCGCAGCAGCCCCAGCATTTT
CATSDRGSQQPQHF
>TRBJ2-1|TRBD2|.|TRBV6-8
TGTGCCAGCAGTTACACCCCTAGCGGCCGCAATGAGCAGTTCTTC
CASSYTPSGRNEQFF
>TRBJ2-5|TRBD2|few|TRBV7-8
TGTGCCAGCAGCTTAGTCTCTAGCGGGCGGGAGACCCAGTACTTC
CASSLVSSGRETQYF
>TRBJ2-7|TRBD1|.|TRBV5-1
TGCGCCAGCAGCCTACAGGGGGAAGTGTACGAGCAGTACTTC
CASSLQGEVYEQYF
>TRBJ2-7|.|few|TRBV7-9
TGTGCCAGCAGCATGATCTCCAGTAACGAGCAGTACTTC
CASSMISSNEQYF
>TRBJ2-3|TRBD2|few|TRBV7-3
TGTGCCAGCAGCACGGGACTACCAGCGAGCACGCAGTATTTT
CASSTGLPASTQYF
>TRBJ2-6|TRBD1|few|TRBV28
TGTGCCAGCAGCTCAGGGGGCTCAGGGGCCAACGTCCTGACTTTC
CASSSGGSGANVLTF
>TRBJ1-2|TRBD1|.|TRBV7-6
TGTGCCAGCAGCTGGGACCAGGGGGGAGGCTACACCTTC
CASSWDQGGGYTF
>TRBJ2-7|.|few|TRBV3-1
TGTGCCAGCAGCCAGTCCTTCAGCGGTCCGGGACTCCCTTACGAGCAGTACTTC
CASSQSFSGPGLPYEQYF
>TRBJ1-2|.|.|TRBV4-1
TGCGCCAGCAGCCAGAGGGACTCTCAAAACTATGGCTACACCTTC
CASSQRDSQNYGYTF
>TRBJ2-6|.|.|TRBV24-1
TGTGCCACCAGTGATACAACAAGGTCTGGGGCCAACGTCCTGACTTTC
CATSDTTRSGANVLTF
>TRBJ2-1|.|.|TRBV10-3
TGTGCCAGCAATCCTGGCTACAATGAGCAGTTCTTC
CASNPGYNEQFF